The rows below give T cell receptor beta chains drawn from one sample of a study of OX40 agonist ivuxolimab in advanced cancers. Method: immunoSEQ multiplex PCR; TCRdb's copy keeps in-frame clones and lacks some. Counted here are about 20,000 clones, around 90% occurring once; the ten biggest clones make up 58%. Material: CD4+ or CD8+ T cells sorted from blood, obtained in a trial of the OX40 agonist ivuxolimab. Receptor source: an adult with an advanced solid tumor such as melanoma, head and neck, liver or kidney cancer. Both conserved end residues are part of each CDR3. Each record gives: D gene, V gene, J gene, clone size, CDR3 protein, CDR3 DNA. The D gene is left open where the match is weak. Clone sizes are given selectively: once, few, many, or a class where the clone is expanded.

D: .
V: TRBV11-2
J: TRBJ1-3
size: .
CDR3: CASSLIENTIYF
DNA: TGTGCCAGCAGCTTAATCGAAAACACCATATATTTT

D: .
V: TRBV6-5
J: TRBJ1-1
size: .
CDR3: CASSSLHRGTEAFF
DNA: TGTGCCAGCAGTTCCCTACATCGTGGGACTGAAGCTTTCTTT

D: .
V: TRBV4-1
J: TRBJ1-1
size: .
CDR3: CASSRKGGVTEAFF
DNA: TGCGCCAGCAGCCGAAAGGGAGGGGTCACTGAAGCTTTCTTT

D: .
V: TRBV6-6
J: TRBJ1-5
size: .
CDR3: CASRDGPGNLNQPQHF
DNA: TGTGCCAGCAGGGATGGACCGGGTAATTTAAATCAGCCCCAGCATTTT

D: .
V: TRBV2
J: TRBJ1-1
size: .
CDR3: CASGVTSLGAFF
DNA: TGTGCCAGCGGAGTAACAAGTCTAGGAGCTTTCTTT

D: .
V: TRBV7-9
J: TRBJ1-6
size: .
CDR3: CASTTSQEIDSPLHF
DNA: TGTGCCAGCACCACAAGTCAGGAGATAGATTCACCCCTCCACTTT

D: .
V: TRBV10-1
J: TRBJ2-3
size: .
CDR3: CASGGTSNSDTDTQYF
DNA: TGCGCCAGCGGGGGAACTAGTAATAGCGACACAGATACGCAGTATTTT

D: TRBD2
V: TRBV7-8
J: TRBJ2-7
size: .
CDR3: CASTPSSWGGTYEQYF
DNA: TGTGCCAGCACCCCTAGTTCGTGGGGGGGAACCTACGAGCAGTACTTC

D: TRBD1
V: TRBV19
J: TRBJ2-2
size: .
CDR3: CASGDRAGGELFF
DNA: TGTGCCAGTGGGGACAGGGCAGGCGGGGAGCTGTTTTTT

D: .
V: TRBV6-5
J: TRBJ1-2
size: .
CDR3: CASSGNRDLFYGYTF
DNA: TGTGCCAGCAGTGGAAACAGAGACCTCTTCTATGGCTACACCTTC

D: .
V: TRBV19
J: TRBJ2-1
size: .
CDR3: CASSIRSADPNEQFF
DNA: TGTGCCAGTAGTATAAGGTCGGCCGATCCCAATGAGCAGTTCTTC

D: .
V: TRBV30
J: TRBJ1-5
size: few
CDR3: CAWSTGLSNQPQHF
DNA: TGTGCCTGGAGTACGGGGTTAAGCAATCAGCCCCAGCATTTT

D: .
V: TRBV5-4
J: TRBJ1-1
size: .
CDR3: CASSLSPGSTEAFF
DNA: TGTGCCAGCAGCTTGTCGCCAGGGAGCACTGAAGCTTTCTTT

D: TRBD2
V: TRBV11-2
J: TRBJ2-3
size: .
CDR3: CASSLDWAGTTTDTQYF
DNA: TGTGCCAGCAGCTTAGATTGGGCAGGGACTACCACAGATACGCAGTATTTT

D: TRBD1
V: TRBV19
J: TRBJ1-2
size: .
CDR3: CASSIDLFPGQGDYGYTF
DNA: TGTGCCAGTAGTATAGATCTTTTCCCGGGACAGGGTGATTATGGCTACACCTTC

D: TRBD1
V: TRBV23-1
J: TRBJ2-7
size: .
CDR3: CASSQVPQGQKLYEQYF
DNA: TGCGCCAGCAGCCAAGTGCCCCAGGGACAGAAACTCTACGAGCAGTACTTC

D: TRBD1
V: TRBV4-1
J: TRBJ1-2
size: .
CDR3: CASSQFGILAGQFTF
DNA: TGCGCCAGCAGCCAATTCGGGATCCTGGCGGGACAGTTCACTTTC

D: .
V: TRBV6-1
J: TRBJ1-1
size: once
CDR3: CASSVDRWGTEAFF
DNA: TGTGCCAGCAGTGTTGACAGGTGGGGCACTGAAGCTTTCTTT

D: TRBD1
V: TRBV30
J: TRBJ2-1
size: .
CDR3: CAWSGGTGDNEQFF
DNA: TGTGCCTGGAGTGGAGGGACAGGGGATAATGAGCAGTTCTTC

D: TRBD2
V: TRBV7-9
J: TRBJ2-3
size: .
CDR3: CASSLLGGGGSDTQYF
DNA: TGTGCCAGCAGCTTATTAGGTGGGGGGGGATCAGATACGCAGTATTTT

D: TRBD1
V: TRBV6-1
J: TRBJ2-2
size: .
CDR3: CASSEGQGETGELFF
DNA: TGTGCCAGCAGCGAGGGGCAGGGGGAAACCGGGGAGCTGTTTTTT

D: .
V: TRBV6-5
J: TRBJ2-2
size: .
CDR3: CASSFRETTGELFF
DNA: TGTGCCAGCAGTTTCCGGGAGACCACCGGGGAGCTGTTTTTT

D: .
V: TRBV4-1
J: TRBJ1-5
size: few
CDR3: CASSIWGADNQPQHF
DNA: TGCGCCAGCAGTATCTGGGGCGCCGACAATCAGCCCCAGCATTTT

D: .
V: TRBV13
J: TRBJ2-7
size: few
CDR3: CASSPIGGAYEQYF
DNA: TGTGCCAGCAGCCCCATCGGGGGCGCCTACGAGCAGTACTTC

D: .
V: TRBV11-2
J: TRBJ2-5
size: .
CDR3: CASSLRGWYQETQYF
DNA: TGTGCCAGCAGCTTGAGGGGCTGGTACCAAGAGACCCAGTACTTC

D: .
V: TRBV4-1
J: TRBJ2-1
size: .
CDR3: CASSQVLARMSSYNEQFF
DNA: TGCGCCAGCAGCCAAGTGCTGGCTAGAATGAGCTCCTACAATGAGCAGTTCTTC

D: .
V: TRBV5-5
J: TRBJ1-2
size: .
CDR3: CASSPGTVNYGYTF
DNA: TGTGCCAGCAGCCCCGGGACGGTAAACTATGGCTACACCTTC

D: .
V: TRBV4-1
J: TRBJ1-1
size: .
CDR3: CASSRGQGGTEAFF
DNA: TGCGCCAGCAGCCGGGGGCAGGGAGGGACTGAAGCTTTCTTT

D: .
V: TRBV13
J: TRBJ2-7
size: .
CDR3: CASSSRGGEQYF
DNA: TGTGCCAGCAGCTCCAGGGGGGGCGAGCAGTACTTC

D: TRBD1
V: TRBV29-1
J: TRBJ2-5
size: .
CDR3: CSVEPRQGQTQYF
DNA: TGCAGCGTTGAGCCCAGACAGGGCCAGACCCAGTACTTC

D: TRBD1
V: TRBV15
J: TRBJ2-6
size: .
CDR3: CATSRGQNSGANVLTF
DNA: TGTGCCACCAGCAGGGGACAGAACTCTGGGGCCAACGTCCTGACTTTC

D: .
V: TRBV6-6
J: TRBJ1-1
size: .
CDR3: CASSFAGVPNTEAFF
DNA: TGTGCCAGCAGTTTCGCAGGGGTCCCGAACACTGAAGCTTTCTTT

D: .
V: TRBV6-5
J: TRBJ1-1
size: .
CDR3: CASSTDPNTEAFF
DNA: TGTGCCAGCAGTACAGATCCGAACACTGAAGCTTTCTTT

D: .
V: TRBV18
J: TRBJ1-2
size: .
CDR3: CASSPVGGETNYGYTF
DNA: TGTGCCAGCTCACCTGTTGGAGGGGAGACTAACTATGGCTACACCTTC

D: .
V: TRBV10-3
J: TRBJ1-5
size: .
CDR3: CANPPPQNSNQPQHF
DNA: TGTGCCAACCCTCCCCCGCAAAATAGCAATCAGCCCCAGCATTTT

D: TRBD2
V: TRBV15
J: TRBJ2-3
size: .
CDR3: CATSPGLAGGRSTDTQYF
DNA: TGTGCCACCAGCCCGGGACTAGCGGGGGGGCGTAGCACAGATACGCAGTATTTT

D: TRBD1
V: TRBV7-8
J: TRBJ2-3
size: .
CDR3: CASSLDPQGVIGDTQYF
DNA: TGTGCCAGCAGCTTAGATCCCCAGGGGGTTATTGGAGATACGCAGTATTTT

D: TRBD1
V: TRBV7-9
J: TRBJ1-4
size: .
CDR3: CASSLAGTGDEKLFF
DNA: TGTGCCAGCAGCTTAGCAGGGACAGGAGATGAAAAACTGTTTTTT

D: TRBD2
V: TRBV7-9
J: TRBJ2-7
size: .
CDR3: CASSYYSGGPNYEQYF
DNA: TGTGCCAGCAGCTACTATAGCGGGGGCCCTAACTACGAGCAGTACTTC

D: .
V: TRBV11-2
J: TRBJ2-3
size: few
CDR3: CASSLGRGTDTQYF
DNA: TGTGCCAGCAGCTTAGGCAGGGGCACAGATACGCAGTATTTT

D: .
V: TRBV6-5
J: TRBJ1-4
size: .
CDR3: CASSPGTTNEKLFF
DNA: TGTGCCAGCAGTCCGGGGACAACTAATGAAAAACTGTTTTTT

D: .
V: TRBV2
J: TRBJ2-1
size: .
CDR3: CASSALASGRDEQFF
DNA: TGTGCCAGCAGTGCCCTCGCGTCTGGCCGCGATGAGCAGTTCTTC

D: .
V: TRBV5-4
J: TRBJ2-1
size: .
CDR3: CASSFGNEQFF
DNA: TGTGCCAGCAGCTTCGGGAATGAGCAGTTCTTC

D: .
V: TRBV5-1
J: TRBJ1-2
size: .
CDR3: CASSLDLSYGYTF
DNA: TGCGCCAGCAGCTTGGATTTGAGCTATGGCTACACCTTC

D: TRBD2
V: TRBV11-2
J: TRBJ2-5
size: once
CDR3: CASSFKPSGAGETQYF
DNA: TGTGCCAGCAGCTTCAAACCTAGCGGGGCAGGGGAGACCCAGTACTTC

D: .
V: TRBV30
J: TRBJ1-1
size: .
CDR3: CAWINIITEGAFF
DNA: TGTGCCTGGATTAACATCATAACAGAAGGAGCTTTCTTT

D: TRBD2
V: TRBV7-2
J: TRBJ2-7
size: .
CDR3: CASSSGWGLAVYEQYF
DNA: TGTGCCAGCAGCTCGGGGTGGGGACTAGCGGTCTACGAGCAGTACTTC

D: .
V: TRBV11-2
J: TRBJ2-7
size: .
CDR3: CASSYAGEQYF
DNA: TGTGCCAGCAGCTACGCCGGGGAGCAGTACTTC

D: .
V: TRBV21-1
J: TRBJ1-6
size: .
CDR3: CASSNVGRLSPLHF
DNA: TGTGCCAGCAGCAACGTGGGCAGACTTTCACCCCTCCACTTT

D: TRBD1
V: TRBV4-1
J: TRBJ2-7
size: .
CDR3: CASSQTGTGGFGEQYF
DNA: TGCGCCAGCAGCCAGACCGGGACAGGGGGCTTTGGCGAGCAGTACTTC

D: .
V: TRBV18
J: TRBJ2-1
size: once
CDR3: CASSPDRGRGANEQFF
DNA: TGTGCCAGCTCACCAGACCGGGGCCGGGGGGCCAATGAGCAGTTCTTC

D: TRBD2
V: TRBV5-1
J: TRBJ2-3
size: .
CDR3: CASSDGTSVADTQYF
DNA: TGCGCCAGCAGCGATGGGACTAGCGTAGCAGATACGCAGTATTTT

D: .
V: TRBV9
J: TRBJ1-6
size: .
CDR3: CASSPTGAPNSPLHF
DNA: TGTGCCAGCAGCCCGACCGGGGCCCCGAATTCACCCCTCCACTTT

D: .
V: TRBV5-3
J: TRBJ1-2
size: .
CDR3: CARRSTGIYGYTF
DNA: TGTGCCAGAAGGAGCACAGGGATCTATGGCTACACCTTC

D: TRBD1
V: TRBV7-8
J: TRBJ1-1
size: .
CDR3: CASSLAPRTGGDTEAFF
DNA: TGTGCCAGCAGCTTAGCGCCCCGGACAGGGGGGGACACTGAAGCTTTCTTT

D: .
V: TRBV30
J: TRBJ1-2
size: .
CDR3: CAWAQGSNYGYTF
DNA: TGTGCCTGGGCCCAGGGTAGTAACTATGGCTACACCTTC

D: TRBD2
V: TRBV29-1
J: TRBJ2-7
size: .
CDR3: CSVEITGTSTHEQYF
DNA: TGCAGCGTTGAAATAACCGGGACTAGCACCCACGAGCAGTACTTC